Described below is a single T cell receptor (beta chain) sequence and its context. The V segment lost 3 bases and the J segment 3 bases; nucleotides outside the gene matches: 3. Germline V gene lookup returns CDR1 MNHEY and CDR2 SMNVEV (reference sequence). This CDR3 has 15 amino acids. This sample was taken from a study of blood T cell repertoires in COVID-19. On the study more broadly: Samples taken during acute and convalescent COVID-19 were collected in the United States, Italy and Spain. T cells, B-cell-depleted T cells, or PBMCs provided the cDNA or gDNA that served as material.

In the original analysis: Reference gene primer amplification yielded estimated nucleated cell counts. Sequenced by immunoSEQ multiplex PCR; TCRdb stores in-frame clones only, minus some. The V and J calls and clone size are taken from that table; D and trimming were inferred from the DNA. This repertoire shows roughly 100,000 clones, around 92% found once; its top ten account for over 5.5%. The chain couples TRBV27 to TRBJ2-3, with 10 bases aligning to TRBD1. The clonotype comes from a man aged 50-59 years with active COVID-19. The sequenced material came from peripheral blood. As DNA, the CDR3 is TGTGCCAGCAGTTTCTGGACAGGGGGAACAGATACGCAGTATTTT. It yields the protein CASSFWTGGTDTQYF.